What follows are 15 T cell receptor beta chains derived from one specimen sequenced in a study of blood T cell repertoires in COVID-19. TCRdb keeps only in-frame clones here, not all; method: immunoSEQ multiplex PCR. This table has under 250,000 clones, around nine tenths appearing once. What was sequenced was peripheral blood. The receptors originated from a woman between 70 and 85 years old with active or convalescent COVID-19.

CDR3 DNA sequence: TGTGCCAGCCGAGTCGCTAGACAGAGCACCGCTGAGCAGTACTTC. Amino acids: CASRVARQSTAEQYF. V gene TRBV6-6 combines with J gene TRBJ2-7, with D possibly matching TRBD1 (5 bases). CDR3 length: 15 amino acids. V dropped 8 bases and J dropped 7 bases, with 24 bases sitting between them. Germline V lookup: CDR1 MNHNY, CDR2 SVGAGI (reference sequence).

CDR3 in amino acids: CASSLGQLNYGYTF. The CDR3 DNA reads as TGTGCCAGCAGCCTGGGACAGTTAAACTATGGCTACACCTTC. V is TRBV3-1 (or the pseudogene TRBV3-2) and J is TRBJ1-2; TRBD1 matches 7 bases. Germline lookup yields CDR1 LGHDT and CDR2 YNNKEL (reference sequence). V was pared by 4 bases and J by 2 bases, with 4 bases of the junction left unmatched. The CDR3 is made up of 14 amino acids.

Comment on this clone: Other DNA sequences from this sample encode an identical CDR3 as well. The gene calls are TRBV20-1 and TRBJ1-5; no reliable D call. Germline V gene lookup returns CDR1 DFQATT and CDR2 SNEGSKA (reference sequence). Trimming shortened V by 3 bases and J by 2 bases, and 11 bases separated the two germline ends. The CDR3 has 14 residues. CDR3 residues: CSASTGYGNQPQHF. DNA for the CDR3: TGCAGTGCTAGTACGGGATACGGCAATCAGCCCCAGCATTTT.

The chain employs TRBV23-1 and TRBJ1-5; D gene ambiguous. TRBV23-1 qualifies as an ORF whose function is uncertain. V was pared by 4 bases and J by 7 bases, with 17 bases between. This CDR3 is 15 amino acids long. CDR3 DNA sequence: TGCGCCAGCAGTCCCCGAGAGGCGAGAAGACAGCCCCAGCATTTT. As protein: CASSPREARRQPQHF.

The J gene is TRBJ1-2, the V gene TRBV19; D is undetermined. Trimming stripped 4 bases from V and 8 bases from J, with 14 bases between. This CDR3 is built from 13 residues. Germline assignment: CDR1 LNHDA and CDR2 SQIVND (reference sequence). The CDR3 sequence is CASSTQLVYGYTF. Written as DNA, the CDR3 is TGTGCCAGTAGTACACAGCTTGTGTACGGCTACACCTTC.

This sequence joins TRBV6-2 or TRBV6-3 and TRBJ1-1; D perhaps matches TRBD1 (5 bases). From germline, CDR1 is MNHEY and CDR2 SVGEGT. V was trimmed by 5 bases and J by 1 base, leaving 11 bases between them. The CDR3 covers 14 residues. The CDR3 DNA follows: TGTGCCAGCAGTCGACAGACCCCGAACACTGAAGCTTTCTTT. This translates into CASSRQTPNTEAFF.

CDR3: CAISDVLAETQYF. For the CDR3, the DNA is TGTGCCATCAGTGATGTACTAGCAGAGACCCAGTACTTC. The J gene is TRBJ2-5, the V gene TRBV10-3, with D possibly TRBD2 on 6 matching bases. Germline CDR1 is ENHRY and CDR2 is SYGVKD. Trimming cost V 3 bases and J 4 bases, with 9 bases left between them. CDR3 length equals 13 residues.

This chain uses TRBV6-1 with TRBJ1-2, with D maybe TRBD1 (6 bases). This CDR3 has 14 amino acids. Germline values: CDR1 MNHNS, CDR2 SASEGT. The ends were cut back, 5 bases at V and 5 bases at J, with 15 bases in the middle. Here the CDR3 reads CASSYGGQTYGYTF. In DNA form, the CDR3 reads TGTGCCAGCAGTTATGGCGGACAGACATATGGCTACACCTTC.

The chain links TRBV11-2 to TRBJ1-6; D is perhaps TRBD1 (6 bases). CDR3 length: 14 residues. The germline V and J ends were trimmed by 5 bases and 9 bases, with 14 bases remaining between them. From germline, CDR1 is SGHAT and CDR2 FQNNGV. CDR3 residues: CASSPRTVGSPLHF. CDR3 bases: TGTGCCAGCAGCCCCCGGACAGTTGGTTCACCCCTCCACTTT.

This clone is a singleton in its sample. This chain links TRBV7-2 with TRBJ2-7; no definite D call. Trimming shortened V by 1 base and J by 3 bases, and 13 bases separated the two germline ends. The CDR3 spans 15 residues. Germline V lookup: CDR1 SGHTA, CDR2 FQGNSA. CDR3 bases: TGTGCCAGCAGCTTAGGAGGCAGAAAAAGCTACGAGCAGTACTTC. Amino acids: CASSLGGRKSYEQYF.

The J gene is TRBJ2-7, the V gene TRBV12-3 or TRBV12-4; D remains ambiguous. This CDR3 is 12 amino acids long. V was clipped by 2 bases and J by 5 bases, with 7 bases between them. The CDR3 DNA reads as TGTGCCAGCAGTTTACACGAGAACGAGCAGTACTTC. It encodes CASSLHENEQYF.

The chain uses TRBV4-2 and TRBJ2-7, with TRBD2 identical over 14 bases. Trimming at V came to 4 bases and at J to 12 bases, leaving 8 bases not matched to a gene. The CDR3 covers 14 residues. Germline CDR1 LGHNA, CDR2 YNFKEQ. CDR3 sequence (DNA): TGTGCCAGCAGCCCCCAGCGGACTAGCGGGAGGACGTACTTC. Protein sequence: CASSPQRTSGRTYF.

The rearrangement uses TRBV7-6 and TRBJ1-5; 7 bases map to TRBD1. Germline lookup yields CDR1 SGHVS and CDR2 FNYEAQ. This CDR3 is 14 amino acids long. Losses at the gene ends were 5 bases for V and 3 bases for J; bases not matched to a gene: 4. CDR3 nucleotides: TGTGCCAGCAGCAAGACAGGGACCAATCAGCCCCAGCATTTT. Translated: CASSKTGTNQPQHF.

The J gene is TRBJ2-5, the V gene TRBV5-6; D is ambiguous. V lost 4 bases and J lost 2, with 12 bases in between. Germline V gives CDR1 SGHDT, CDR2 YYEEEE. The CDR3 is 14 amino acids. CDR3 in DNA: TGTGCCAGCAGCCTCCGGTCCCGGCAAGAGACCCAGTACTTC. Translation gives CASSLRSRQETQYF.

V usage is TRBV5-1 and J usage is TRBJ2-7; D is possibly TRBD1 (6 bases). V gave up 2 bases and J gave up 0 bases, with 9 bases separating them. Germline V lookup: CDR1 SGHRS, CDR2 YFSETQ. The CDR3 runs to 14 residues. CDR3 nucleotides: TGCGCCAGCAGCTTAGGGGACACCTCCTACGAGCAGTACTTC. Amino acids: CASSLGDTSYEQYF.